These 24 T cell receptor beta chains were all obtained from the same sample, sequenced in a study of blood T cell repertoires in COVID-19. Profiling relied on immunoSEQ multiplex PCR, and the TCRdb table lists in-frame clones only, not all of them. The sample shows more than 100,000 clones, around 86% of them seen only once. The specimen was peripheral blood. These receptors originate from a man aged 50 or older with active COVID-19.

The V gene is TRBV11-2, the J gene TRBJ2-2; D unclear. The CDR3 totals 16 residues. The V end lost 1 base, the J end lost 0 bases, and 9 bases lay between the germline ends. Germline V gene sequence: CDR1 SGHAT, CDR2 FQNNGV. The CDR3 sequence is CASSLVATTNTGELFF. The CDR3 DNA reads TGTGCCAGCAGCTTAGTGGCGACAACGAACACCGGGGAGCTGTTTTTT.

The rearrangement joins TRBV6-1 to TRBJ2-7, with 7 bases matching TRBD1. Per germline, CDR1 MNHNS and CDR2 SASEGT. The J segment lost 6 bases and the V segment lost 4 bases, leaving 18 bases of the junction unmatched. The CDR3 is 17 residues long. Here the CDR3 reads CASSARPGTATASEQYF. The CDR3 nucleotides read TGTGCCAGCAGTGCCCGCCCCGGGACAGCCACTGCCTCCGAGCAGTACTTC.

The V gene is TRBV6-2 or TRBV6-3, the J gene TRBJ2-3, with D possibly matching TRBD2 (5 bases). The CDR3 extends over 11 amino acids. CDR1 is MNHEY, CDR2 SVGEGT, per germline. Trimming took 0 bases from V and 10 from J, leaving 5 bases between them. CDR3 in DNA: TGTGCCAGCAGTTACTCGAGGGCGCAGTATTTT. As protein: CASSYSRAQYF.

This chain's CDR3 is CASSPSGSGGSGELFF. The CDR3 region has the DNA TGTGCCAGCAGCCCCTCGGGGAGCGGGGGATCCGGGGAGCTGTTTTTT. The chain carries TRBV13 and TRBJ2-2, with 8 bases lining up with TRBD2. CDR1 and CDR2 from the germline V gene are PRHDT and FYEKMQ (reference sequence). The V gene end was trimmed by 5 bases and the J gene end by 6 bases; junction bases not matched to a gene: 11. The CDR3 is 16 amino acids. The full variable domain, rest sourced from reference TRBV13 and TRBJ2-2, is AAGVIQSPRHLIKEKRETATLKCYPIPRHDTVYWYQQGPGQDPQFLISFYEKMQSDKGSIPDRFSAQQFSDYHSELNMSSLELGDSALYFCASSPSGSGGSGELFFGEGSRLTVL.

V is TRBV7-2 and J is TRBJ2-7, with 7 positions matching TRBD1. The junction had 12 bases not matched to a gene; V was cut back by 0 bases and J by 7 bases. CDR3 length: 16 amino acids. The germline gives CDR1 SGHTA, CDR2 FQGNSA. The CDR3, as DNA: TGTGCCAGCAGCTTAGCCCTCTTTAGGGGGCGTGGGGAGCAGTACTTC. It codes for CASSLALFRGRGEQYF. Variable domain in full (rest from reference TRBV7-2 and TRBJ2-7): GAGVSQSPSNKVTEKGKDVELRCDPISGHTALYWYRQSLGQGLEFLIYFQGNSAPDKSGLPSDRFSAERTGGSVSTLTIQRTQQEDSAVYLCASSLALFRGRGEQYFGPGTRLTVT.

The chain carries TRBV2 and TRBJ2-1; TRBD2 aligns across 10 bases. V was clipped by 8 bases and J by 4 bases; unmatched bases: 5. The length of the CDR3 is 14 residues. Germline-derived CDR1 and CDR2 are SNHLY and FYNNEI. The CDR3 nucleotides are TGTGCCAGCCAGCGGGGGGGCCTGTACAATGAGCAGTTCTTC. Protein product: CASQRGGLYNEQFF.

The CDR3 region is CASSPGLTLTAYHEQYF. The CDR3 region has the DNA TGTGCCAGCAGCCCAGGACTAACCCTCACAGCTTACCACGAGCAGTACTTC. This rearrangement joins TRBV7-2 to TRBJ2-7, with D perhaps matching TRBD2 (6 bases). Deletions cut 5 bases from V and 5 bases from J, with 25 bases between. Germline assignment: CDR1 SGHTA and CDR2 FQGNSA. The CDR3 runs to 17 residues.

This sequence joins TRBV29-1 and TRBJ2-7; perhaps TRBD1 as D (6 bases). The CDR3 is 13 amino acids. Germline V CDR1 and CDR2: SQVTM, ANQGSEA. Trimming removed 6 bases at V and 2 bases at J, with 14 bases between. The CDR3 loop is CSVKRTETYEQYF. CDR3 sequence (DNA): TGCAGCGTCAAGCGGACAGAAACCTACGAGCAGTACTTC.

This clone has a single count. The chain links TRBV5-1 to TRBJ1-1; 9 bases fit TRBD1. The CDR3 sequence is 18 residues long. The junction had 13 bases not matched to a gene; V was cut back by 4 bases and J by 0 bases. Germline V gene sequence: CDR1 SGHRS, CDR2 YFSETQ. The CDR3 DNA is TGCGCCAGCAGCAAAGGGACAGGGAATGTCGGGGTGAACACTGAAGCTTTCTTT. Translated, it gives CASSKGTGNVGVNTEAFF. Using reference TRBV5-1 and TRBJ1-1 for the parts outside the CDR3, the full variable domain is KAGVTQTPRYLIKTRGQQVTLSCSPISGHRSVSWYQQTPGQGLQFLFEYFSETQRNKGNFPGRFSGRQFSNSRSEMNVSTLELGDSALYLCASSKGTGNVGVNTEAFFGQGTRLTVV.

This chain uses TRBV13 with TRBJ1-1; D call uncertain. This CDR3 spans 16 amino acids. With 4 bases removed from V and 4 bases from J, the gap between germline ends came to 19 bases. Germline CDR1 and CDR2: PRHDT and FYEKMQ (reference sequence). The CDR3 DNA reads TGTGCCAGCAGCTCCACCTCGGAGGTAGGAGTCACTGAAGCTTTCTTT. Its translation: CASSSTSEVGVTEAFF.

This chain links TRBV5-8 with TRBJ1-1; the D is unclear. V lost 0 bases to trimming and J lost 12 bases, with 18 bases between them. Germline CDR1 is SGHTS and CDR2 is YDEGEE. CDR3 length: 14 residues. CDR3 DNA: TGTGCCAGCAGCTTGGTGCAGGTCAGACCTTCCTCTTTCTTT. This gives the protein CASSLVQVRPSSFF. The whole variable domain, remainder taken from reference TRBV5-8 and TRBJ1-1, is EAGVTQSPTHLIKTRGQQATLRCSPISGHTSVYWYQQALGLGLQFLLWYDEGEERNRGNFPPRFSGRQFPNYSSELNVNALELEDSALYLCASSLVQVRPSSFFGQGTRLTVV.

The chain joins TRBV6-5 to TRBJ2-1; 7 bases are shared with TRBD2. CDR1 and CDR2 (germline): MNHEY, SVGAGI. J lost 2 bases, V lost 2 bases, and 3 bases had no gene match. This CDR3 is built from 15 residues. CDR3: CASSYVRGAYNEQFF. The CDR3 coding sequence is TGTGCCAGCAGTTACGTCCGGGGGGCCTACAATGAGCAGTTCTTC.

J is TRBJ1-4 and V is TRBV4-1; 8 bases line up with TRBD1. Unmatched junction bases numbered 8, after V lost 4 bases and J lost 7 bases. The germline gives CDR1 MGHRA, CDR2 YSYEKL. This CDR3 comprises 15 residues. The CDR3 bases are TGCGCCAGCAGCCCTGTCGGGACAGGAGGTGAAAAACTGTTTTTT. This encodes CASSPVGTGGEKLFF.

V and J are TRBV20-1 and TRBJ2-3, with a weak D call TRBD2 (6 bases). The V and J ends lost 3 bases and 2 bases respectively, with 12 bases between them. This CDR3 is 14 amino acids long. Germline lookup yields CDR1 DFQATT and CDR2 SNEGSKA (reference sequence). For the CDR3, the DNA is TGCAGTGCTAGTCGTCGGGGGTTCACAGATACGCAGTATTTT. Translation gives CSASRRGFTDTQYF.

The genes are TRBV19 and TRBJ1-2; D ambiguous. The CDR3 covers 14 residues. The V gene lost 3 bases and the J gene lost 4 bases, with 12 bases spanning the gap. Germline lookup yields CDR1 LNHDA and CDR2 SQIVND (reference sequence). Here the CDR3 DNA reads TGTGCCAGTAGTATGGGCCGTCAGGCCTATGGCTACACCTTC. Translated, it gives CASSMGRQAYGYTF.

This chain uses TRBV20-1 with TRBJ2-7; 8 nucleotides align to TRBD2. Looked up from germline, CDR1 is DFQATT and CDR2 is SNEGSKA (reference sequence). The CDR3 is made up of 15 amino acids. V lost 3 bases, J lost 4 bases, and 11 bases stayed unmatched. The CDR3 loop is CSASGRGAYRYEQYF. The CDR3 region has the DNA TGCAGTGCTAGTGGGCGGGGGGCGTATCGATACGAGCAGTACTTC.

The chain employs TRBV30 and TRBJ1-1, with 9 bases aligning to TRBD1. V was clipped by 2 bases and J by 1 base; unmatched bases: 5. Germline V lookup: CDR1 GTSNPN, CDR2 SVGIG (reference sequence). This CDR3 is built from 15 residues. The CDR3 DNA follows: TGTGCCTGGAGTAAGTTGGGACAGGGGAACACTGAAGCTTTCTTT. It translates to CAWSKLGQGNTEAFF.

This chain joins TRBV5-4 and TRBJ1-2, with 7 bases lining up with TRBD1. Germline V gene data show CDR1 as SGHNT and CDR2 as YYREEE (reference sequence). V shed 0 bases and J 3 bases; nucleotides not matched to a gene: 5. CDR3 length equals 15 residues. This CDR3 is CASSLEGARYYGYTF. CDR3 coding DNA: TGTGCCAGCAGCTTGGAGGGGGCGCGGTACTATGGCTACACCTTC.

This sequence joins TRBV30 and TRBJ1-4; no clear D. Germline V gene sequence: CDR1 GTSNPN, CDR2 SVGIG (reference sequence). V was cut by 0 bases and J by 4 bases, with 9 bases left in between. CDR3 length equals 14 residues. The CDR3 coding sequence is TGTGCCTGGAGTGTGGGCGCCGGTAATGAAAAACTGTTTTTT. It codes for CAWSVGAGNEKLFF.

The V and J genes are TRBV25-1 and TRBJ1-1; 8 bases line up with TRBD1. J was trimmed by 6 bases and V by 2 bases; bases with no gene match: 8. CDR1 and CDR2 from the germline V gene are MGHDK and SYGVNS. The CDR3 totals 15 residues. The CDR3 DNA reads as TGTGCCAGCAGTGAAGACAGGGGTAAAGTCGCTGAAGCTTTCTTT. It encodes CASSEDRGKVAEAFF. Combining the CDR3 with reference TRBV25-1 and TRBJ1-1 gives the whole variable domain EADIYQTPRYLVIGTGKKITLECSQTMGHDKMYWYQQDPGMELHLIHYSYGVNSTEKGDLSSESTVSRIRTEHFPLTLESARPSHTSQYLCASSEDRGKVAEAFFGQGTRLTVV.

The chain recombines TRBV27 with TRBJ2-1; TRBD2 might be the D (5 bases). Germline V gene data show CDR1 as MNHEY and CDR2 as SMNVEV (reference sequence). CDR3 length equals 14 residues. Trimming stripped 3 bases from V and 1 base from J, with 7 bases between. In nucleotides, the CDR3 is TGTGCCAGCAGTTTGGAGGAGTCCTACAATGAGCAGTTCTTC. This sequence encodes CASSLEESYNEQFF.

J is TRBJ1-5 and V is TRBV4-1, with D possibly TRBD1 on 6 matching bases. V lost 1 base and J 0 bases, leaving 13 bases between the germline ends. This CDR3 contains 17 residues. Per the germline V gene, CDR1 is MGHRA and CDR2 is YSYEKL. CDR3 nucleotide sequence: TGCGCCAGCAGCCAAGTAGGGACACGTAATAGCAATCAGCCCCAGCATTTT. Protein sequence: CASSQVGTRNSNQPQHF.

The CDR3 coding sequence is TGTGCCAGCAGCCAAAGAAGCATGGCCTACGAGCAGTACTTC. Translating it yields CASSQRSMAYEQYF. The V call is TRBV7-9, the J call TRBJ2-7; D call uncertain. V was shortened by 5 bases and J by 2 bases, with 13 bases between the two germline ends. The germline V gene encodes CDR1 SEHNR and CDR2 FQNEAQ (reference sequence). This CDR3 spans 14 amino acids.

This chain connects TRBV5-1 to TRBJ2-1, with D possibly TRBD1 on 6 matching bases. Trimming removed 0 bases at V and 4 bases at J, with 8 bases between. This CDR3 is 14 amino acids long. CDR1 and CDR2 from the germline V gene are SGHRS and YFSETQ. The chain's CDR3 is CASSLGDIYNEQFF. CDR3 coding DNA: TGCGCCAGCAGCTTGGGGGACATTTACAATGAGCAGTTCTTC.